This TCR beta chain emerged from a study of beta chain features in type 1 diabetes. Whole-study context: Patients were similar to healthy donors in age and gender (as well as in cell yields).

This clone was found a few times. Expressed TCRB transcripts were sequenced, since all the RNA that had been isolated was reverse transcribed. Assay: immunoSEQ multiplex PCR; the TCRdb copy retains only in-frame clones and omits some. The sample carries 900,000 or so clones, 15% to 20% recorded once. Deletions cut 1 base from V and 5 bases from J, with 18 bases between. Germline CDR1 and CDR2: LGHNA and YNFKEQ. This CDR3 has 17 residues. The authors sorted CD4+ naive, central memory, regulatory and stem cell-like memory cells via CD45RO/CCR7/CD25/CD127/CD95/CD27. Sequencing was performed on naive CD4+ T cells from blood. The V and J genes are TRBV4-2 and TRBJ1-5; the D is unclear. The receptor was isolated from a woman aged 18-35 years in good health. CDR3: CASSQVSKGLGDQPQHF. CDR3 coding DNA: TGTGCCAGCAGCCAAGTATCTAAAGGGCTTGGGGATCAGCCCCAGCATTTT.